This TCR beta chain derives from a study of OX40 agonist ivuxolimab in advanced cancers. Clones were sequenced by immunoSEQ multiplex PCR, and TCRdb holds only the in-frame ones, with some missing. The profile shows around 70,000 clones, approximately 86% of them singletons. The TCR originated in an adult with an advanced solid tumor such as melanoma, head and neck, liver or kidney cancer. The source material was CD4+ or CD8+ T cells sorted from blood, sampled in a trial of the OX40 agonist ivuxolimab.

The CDR3 loop is CASSLMGRANTGELFF. The CDR3 bases are TGTGCCAGCAGTTTAATGGGGAGGGCGAACACCGGGGAGCTGTTTTTT. This sequence joins TRBV27 and TRBJ2-2, with 7 bases matching TRBD2. J lost 0 bases, V lost 2 bases, and 3 bases had no gene match. The length of the CDR3 is 16 residues. CDR1 is MNHEY, CDR2 SMNVEV, per germline (reference sequence).